This T cell receptor beta chain was found in a study of T cells in Graves' hyperthyroidism and ophthalmopathy. For the study at large: Peripheral blood specimens were obtained at initial diagnosis, prior to any treatment. Study-level findings and limits: From stable hyperthyroidism, ophthalmopathy was set apart by a 13 V-J model.

The PBMCs were taken from over 9.5 ml of fresh peripheral blood. RNA transcripts served as the template for amplifying TCR beta CDR3 regions. HTBI primers were employed in a first-round RT-PCR of the TCR CDR3. MiXCR was run by TCRdb on the multiplex PCR reads, yielding one entry per CDR3 protein. The table records about 590,000 distinct CDR3 sequences, around 14% of them present only once. From germline, CDR1 is SQVTM and CDR2 ANQGSEA. The CDR3 consists of 14 residues. Trimming at V came to 4 bases and at J to 5 bases, leaving 9 bases not matched to a gene. Concerning this clonotype: Its antigen is as yet unknown.

The chain joins TRBV29-1 to TRBJ2-5, with 8 nucleotides matching TRBD1. The sample taken for sequencing was blood. This sequence was found in a woman in her twenties or thirties with Graves' hyperthyroidism. Written as DNA, the CDR3 is TGCAGCGTTGGTATACAGGGGGTGCGGGAGACCCAGTACTTC. Protein sequence: CSVGIQGVRETQYF. Based on the CDR3 plus reference TRBV29-1 and TRBJ2-5, the full variable domain is SAVISQKPSRDICQRGTSLTIQCQVDSQVTMMFWYRQQPGQSLTLIATANQGSEATYESGFVIDKFPISRPNLTFSTLTVSNMSPEDSSIYLCSVGIQGVRETQYFGPGTRLLVL.